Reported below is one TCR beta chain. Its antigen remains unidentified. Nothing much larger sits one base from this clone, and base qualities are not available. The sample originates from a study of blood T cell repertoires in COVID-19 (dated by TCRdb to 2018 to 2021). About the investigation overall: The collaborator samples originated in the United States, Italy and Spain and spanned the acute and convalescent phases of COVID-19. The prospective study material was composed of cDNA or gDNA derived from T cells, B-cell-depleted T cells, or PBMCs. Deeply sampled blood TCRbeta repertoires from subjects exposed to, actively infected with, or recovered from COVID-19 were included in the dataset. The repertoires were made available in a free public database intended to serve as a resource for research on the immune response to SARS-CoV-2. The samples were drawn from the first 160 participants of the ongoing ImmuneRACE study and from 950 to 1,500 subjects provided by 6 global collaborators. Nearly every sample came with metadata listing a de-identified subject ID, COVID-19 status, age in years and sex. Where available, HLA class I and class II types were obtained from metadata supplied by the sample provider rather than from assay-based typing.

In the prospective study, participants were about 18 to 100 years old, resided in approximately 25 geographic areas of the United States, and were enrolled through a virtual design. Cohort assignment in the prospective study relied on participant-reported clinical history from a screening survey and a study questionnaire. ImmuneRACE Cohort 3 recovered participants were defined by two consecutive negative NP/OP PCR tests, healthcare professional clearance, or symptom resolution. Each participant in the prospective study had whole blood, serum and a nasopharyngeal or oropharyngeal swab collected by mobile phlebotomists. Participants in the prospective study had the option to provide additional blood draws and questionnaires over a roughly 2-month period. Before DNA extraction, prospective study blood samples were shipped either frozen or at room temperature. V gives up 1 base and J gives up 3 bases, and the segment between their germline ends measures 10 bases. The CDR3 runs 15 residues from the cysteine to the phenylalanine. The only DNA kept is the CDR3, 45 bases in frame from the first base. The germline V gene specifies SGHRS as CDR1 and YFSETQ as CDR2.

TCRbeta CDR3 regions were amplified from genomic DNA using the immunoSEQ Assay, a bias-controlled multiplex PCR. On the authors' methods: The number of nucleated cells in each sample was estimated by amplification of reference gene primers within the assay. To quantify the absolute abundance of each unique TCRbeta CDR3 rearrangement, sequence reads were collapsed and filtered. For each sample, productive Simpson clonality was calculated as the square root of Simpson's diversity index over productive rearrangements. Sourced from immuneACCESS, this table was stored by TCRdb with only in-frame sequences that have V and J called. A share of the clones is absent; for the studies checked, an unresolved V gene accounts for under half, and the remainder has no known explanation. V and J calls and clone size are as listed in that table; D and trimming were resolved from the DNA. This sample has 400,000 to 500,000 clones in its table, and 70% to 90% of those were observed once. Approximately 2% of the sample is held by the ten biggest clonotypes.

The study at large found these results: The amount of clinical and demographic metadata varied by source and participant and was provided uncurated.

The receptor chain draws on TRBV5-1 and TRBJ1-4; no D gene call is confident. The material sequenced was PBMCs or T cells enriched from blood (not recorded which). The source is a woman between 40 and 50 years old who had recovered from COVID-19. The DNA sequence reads TGCGCCAGCAGCTTGCTGTCAGTGGCTAATGAAAAACTGTTTTTT. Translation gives CASSLLSVANEKLFF.